Included here is one TCR beta chain sequence, with context. Its antigen is currently not known. No much larger clone is present one base from it, and per-base qualities are unavailable. The cohort consisted of 666 healthy bone marrow donors. Cohort members were all nominally healthy when sampled, although unrecorded immune exposures were likely present. The donor was CMV seronegative and was included in the group of approximately 350 seronegative cohort members. Every donor gave a peripheral blood sample, and the peripheral blood mononuclear cells from that sample were used for TCR beta sequencing. Genomic DNA was extracted from the blood cell samples with the Qiagen DNeasy Blood Extraction Kit. Library preparation employed the immunoSEQ multiplex PCR assay. A mixture of 60 forward primers for TCR Vbeta segments and 13 reverse primers for TCR Jbeta segments was used in the multiplex PCR. Amplification of the CDR3 region of rearranged TCR beta genes was performed with a multiplex PCR assay on genomic DNA. Amplified TCR beta libraries were sequenced as 87-base-pair reads on the Illumina HiSeq System. Processing in the source paper ran as follows. In a later analysis, tens of millions of unique TCR beta chains were counted across the roughly 610 repertoires, and roughly 11 million of these chains were shared by at least two donors. Raw reads were error-corrected and collapsed into unique sequences with a nearest-neighbor algorithm that merged closely related sequences to remove PCR and sequencing errors. V, D and J gene segments were assigned by aligning CDR3 sequences to IMGT reference sequences. For a sequence to be retained, a match of at least six nucleotides was required to both a V gene segment and a J gene segment. Rearrangements were called productive when the CDR3 lacked stop codons and stayed in frame with V and J; all others were non-productive. CDR3 was defined by IMGT convention, running from the second conserved V-encoded cysteine to the conserved J-encoded phenylalanine. Sequences without an unambiguous match to a single V gene segment were excluded from the earlier analysis of over 500 of the donors. In an earlier analysis of approximately 500 of the donors, a V segment was called functional when productive rearrangements were above 56.7%, and segregating when the standard deviation between donors exceeded 5%. A statistical classification framework was built to diagnose cytomegalovirus status from the catalog of TCR beta chain sequences. In a later analysis, V and J genes were assigned by comparing TCR nucleotide sequences against IMGT/GENE-DB human TR gene sequences. Using the TCRdist pipeline, a later analysis assigned CDR3 sequences along with most-parsimonious VDJ recombination scenarios. In a later analysis, each TCR beta chain was defined by its CDR3 amino acid sequence together with its V-gene family, and reads without a unique V-gene family were excluded. In a later analysis, some 600 highly shared, low-generation-probability nucleotide sequences were removed to address suspected cross-contamination and a sequencing artifact. In a later analysis, a clonal expansion index for each public chain was calculated from normalized within-repertoire ranks of inferred template counts. Generation probabilities in a later analysis came from a VDJ recombination model fitted to out-of-frame rearrangements, and those results were checked against IGoR. A later analysis scored TCR-TCR, TCR-HLA and TCR-CMV co-occurrence with hypergeometric tests, applying a repertoire-size bias correction to TCR pairs. False discovery rates were estimated in a later analysis by permuting HLA or CMV assignments 20 times. In a later analysis, co-occurring TCRs were grouped using DBSCAN, and TCRdist sequence similarity was added for clustering within HLA-allele-positive subsets. Repertoires with fewer than 30,000 or more than 120,000 public chains were left out of co-occurrence clustering, as were roughly five repertoires with anomalous nucleotide sharing. TCRdb provides this immuneACCESS table in a form limited to in-frame rearrangements. Some clones are lacking; in checked studies, under half of them reflect an unresolved V gene, and why the rest are absent is not known. That table is the source of V, J and clone size, and D and trimming were worked out from the DNA. For this sample there are 150,000 to 200,000 clones; about 81% appear just once. In total, the top ten clones hold 1.5% to 2% of the sample.

This sample was taken from a study of cytomegalovirus exposure and HLA in healthy donors (dated by TCRdb to about 2017). Broadly, across the study: An earlier analysis of around 600 of the donors reported roughly 270 Gb of sequence data and some 120 million unique TCR beta sequences from 150 million to 200 million T cells. HLA typing covered class I and class II loci at four-digit resolution. A later genetic analysis took genome-wide SNP genotypes for about 55% of the 666 donors and used that subset as a discovery cohort. The study aimed to test whether signatures of past pathogen exposure could be identified by cataloging public T cell receptors. Using immunosequencing, the study profiled T cell repertoires from 666 subjects and related those repertoires to cytomegalovirus serostatus. The study combined high-throughput TCR immunosequencing, statistical association of individual TCRs with disease status, and machine learning to predict cytomegalovirus infection status. To study patterns of TCR occurrence, a later analysis re-analyzed previously published TCR beta repertoires from 666 donors and added high-resolution HLA genotyping. Typing coverage varied by locus: 629-630 donors for A, B, C, DRB1 and DQB1; roughly 560 for DQA1; more than 600 for DPA1; roughly 450 for DPB1. The genetic ancestry cluster associated with self-reported Caucasian donors included roughly four fifths of the 398 genotyped donors. Alongside the repertoire data, information on donor age, sex, ethnicity and CMV serostatus was compiled. All discovery cohort repertoires had been generated using a single sequencing platform. In an earlier analysis of a few hundred of the donors, high-throughput TCR beta sequencing was used to judge whether each TCR beta V gene segment behaved as functional or pseudogenic. Four to six DR-DQ haplotypes were handled as single units for association and clustering, since linkage in the cohort was strong. An early release covering around 630 HLA-typed donors comprised about 300 gigabases of sequencing data and approximately 80 million unique TCR sequences. On average, 235,054 unique TCR beta nucleotide sequences were sequenced per donor among several hundred genotyped donors of the cohort, with roughly 20% of those sequences being non-productive. In addition to the first cohort of hundreds of subjects, a separate validation cohort of 120 different subjects was used. The later analysis used no new phenotypic data to find candidate immune exposures, relying instead on TCR beta sequences and their occurrence across donors. Results the study describes overall, beyond this receptor: The study gave a list of under 200 TCR beta chains associated with cytomegalovirus. A group of highly shared sequence variants was considered likely to be a technical artifact of the sequencing pipeline. Only TCR beta chains were sequenced in this cohort, and the absence of alpha or paired-chain data limited detectable features. A later genetic analysis reported fewer N-insertions in productive TCRs among donors in an Asian-associated ancestry cluster than the roughly 700-donor mean. Because counts were too low, seventeen rarely observed V segments, including chromosome 9 orphons, were left out of the earlier analysis of about 620 of the donors. A later analysis found that most CMV-associated TCR beta chains appeared HLA-restricted, with HLA associations seemingly driven largely by CMV exposure. A further reported finding was that TCR beta sequences accurately predicted the HLA-A and HLA-B alleles for most subjects in the first cohort. Several of the top co-occurrence clusters appeared to be linked to parvovirus B19, influenza, CMV and Epstein-Barr virus, according to a later analysis. An association between a missense DCLRE1C variant and V-gene and J-gene trimming of TCR beta chains was found in a later genetic analysis and replicated in an independent cohort. In vitro tests confirmed that a few of the cytomegalovirus-associated TCR beta chains recognize cytomegalovirus antigens. Linkage disequilibrium might explain the correlated functional status among segregating V segments, but an unknown experimental factor could not be excluded. According to a later analysis, TCR association rates differed among HLA loci, with DRB1 alleles showing the most associated TCRs and HLA-C alleles showing the fewest. Immune exposure information for the cohort was limited to CMV serostatus. In an earlier analysis of under 600 of the donors, most TCR beta V segments were observed in productive rearrangements about 90% or about 30% of the time, broadly matching IMGT annotations. In a later analysis, over 15,000 TCR beta sequences were associated with specific HLA alleles at a false discovery rate of 0.05. In both the original and validation cohorts, the classifier was reported to diagnose cytomegalovirus status with high specificity and sensitivity. Most TCR sequences were seen in very few donors, while some public TCRs were found in many individuals. Roughly uniform sequencing depth across donors was assumed in presence/absence analyses, although this assumption may not hold. Strong co-occurrence of HLA alleles, especially DR and DQ, made assigning TCR associations to individual alleles difficult. A later analysis found that HLA-associated TCR beta chains were more clonally expanded and had lower generation probabilities than equally common non-associated chains. Because some donors lacked HLA typing at each locus, the association tests relied only on the typed subset. The authors suggested that the approach could potentially be generalized to other disease states and immunological phenotypes.

The TCR comes from a woman between 18 and 30 years old in good health and CMV-seronegative. The source material was PBMCs.

The CDR3 amino acid sequence is: CASSPLDRAGYTF. The nucleotide sequence is TGTGCCAGCTCACCACTGGACAGGGCTGGCTACACCTTC. The chain was built from TRBV18 and TRBJ1-2; 8 bases in the junction line up with TRBD1. At the junction V is shortened by 1 base and J by 7 bases; bases outside the gene matches: 2. The germline V gene specifies KGHSH as CDR1 and LQKENI as CDR2. The CDR3 has 13 amino acids, counting the end cysteine and phenylalanine. Left in the record is the CDR3 DNA by itself, 39 bases read in frame from the first base.